The rows below give T cell receptor beta chains drawn from one sample of a study of CXCR3-negative and CXCR3-positive naive CD8 T cells. TCRdb re-called the 5' RACE reads; one entry per CDR3 protein, DNA not given. This sample's table reports approximately 98,000 distinct CDR3 sequences. The source material was naive CXCR3+ CD8+ T cells from blood. Receptors originate from a human donor in good health. Some clones in this sample may be carry-over from other donors' samples. Both conserved end residues are part of each CDR3.

v_call	j_call	cdr3_aa
TRBV6-4	TRBJ2-1	CASSDSGNEQFF
TRBV6-2/TRBV6-3	TRBJ2-2	CASFGRASAGELFF
TRBV5-1	TRBJ2-1	CASSGSGGTYEQFF
TRBV5-6	TRBJ2-7	CASSQTGFEAYEQYF
TRBV27	TRBJ2-2	CASSSLPGRGTGELFF
TRBV6-6	TRBJ2-7	CASSEGALGEQYF
TRBV11-3	TRBJ2-1	CASSLRTSGDNEQFF
TRBV28	TRBJ2-3	CATHGEGKGTDTQYF
TRBV12-3/TRBV12-4	TRBJ2-5	CASSPDRGDKQETQYF
TRBV29-1	TRBJ2-5	CSVVVSGDTKETRYF
TRBV18	TRBJ2-3	CASSPGIGGEDTQYF
TRBV27	TRBJ2-1	CASSFGTDNNEQFF
TRBV12-3/TRBV12-4	TRBJ1-1	CASSGPGQMNTEAFF
TRBV11-2	TRBJ2-2	CASSLDGFPRTGNHLNTGELFF
TRBV28	TRBJ2-3	CASSLHPSQSNSWQYF
TRBV28	TRBJ1-6	CASSLKGNSPLHF
TRBV15	TRBJ1-1	CATSRDRVTEAFF
TRBV2	TRBJ2-7	CASEGTGGLRYEQYF
TRBV29-1	TRBJ1-1	CSVVQGARTEAFF
TRBV7-3	TRBJ2-3	CASSLIGGTDTQYF
TRBV21-1	TRBJ2-1	CASSVRDSNEQFF
TRBV7-9	TRBJ2-3	CASSLGTRTSTDTQYF
TRBV5-4	TRBJ2-2	CASSSGDSRLTGELFF
TRBV27	TRBJ1-5	CASRNLTGSKQPQHF
TRBV14	TRBJ2-3	CASSQVKGQGTDTQYF
TRBV3-1	TRBJ2-7	CASSQDAPISSYEQYF
TRBV12-3/TRBV12-4	TRBJ2-3	CASRPGTGGASDTQYF
TRBV9	TRBJ2-2	CASSGGGDTGELFF
TRBV20-1	TRBJ2-3	CSARGDRGSTDTQYF
TRBV10-3	TRBJ1-5	CAISTGNFNQPQHF
TRBV5-4	TRBJ2-3	CASGGTDTQYF
TRBV28	TRBJ2-2	CASSSQGYTGELFF
TRBV7-9	TRBJ2-2	CASSSGGANTGELFF
TRBV27	TRBJ2-7	CASREHSSYEQYF
TRBV6-4	TRBJ2-3	CASSDVGGDTQYF
TRBV29-1	TRBJ1-5	CSVGGTSNQPQHF
TRBV15	TRBJ2-1	CATRTSPYNEQFF
TRBV5-1	TRBJ2-5	CASGGVEETQYF
TRBV7-9	TRBJ2-7	CASSSSGRSEQYF
TRBV5-1	TRBJ2-7	CASSLALGTGAIYEQYF
TRBV2	TRBJ2-3	CASPEWGTDTQYF
TRBV28	TRBJ2-1	CASSPQTGTLGYFLYNEQFF
TRBV12-3/TRBV12-4	TRBJ2-7	CASSPGGALLEQYF
TRBV7-2	TRBJ2-5	CASSLDGLAGLQETQYF
TRBV28	TRBJ2-5	CASSTPRGQGEAQETQYF
TRBV3-1	TRBJ1-1	CASSQGGSANTEAFF
TRBV4-1	TRBJ1-1	CASSHGGAGAMGTEAFF
TRBV14	TRBJ2-3	CASSHTSAFSDTQYF
TRBV5-1	TRBJ2-1	CASSLEWSSYNEQFF
TRBV7-3	TRBJ2-1	CASSRVIVGDEQFF
TRBV2	TRBJ2-7	CASSERTWYEQYF
TRBV7-2	TRBJ2-4	CASSLGSGQNIQYF
TRBV29-1	TRBJ1-2	CSVGTGEYGYTF